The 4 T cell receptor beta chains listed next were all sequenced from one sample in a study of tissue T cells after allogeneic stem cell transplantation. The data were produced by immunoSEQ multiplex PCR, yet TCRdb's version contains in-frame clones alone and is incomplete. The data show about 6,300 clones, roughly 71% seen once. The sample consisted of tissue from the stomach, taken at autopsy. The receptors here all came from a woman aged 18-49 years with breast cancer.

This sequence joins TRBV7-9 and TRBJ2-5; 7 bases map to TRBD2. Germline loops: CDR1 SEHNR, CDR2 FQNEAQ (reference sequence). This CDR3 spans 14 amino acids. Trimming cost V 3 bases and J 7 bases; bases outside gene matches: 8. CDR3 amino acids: CASSLAASGGTQYF. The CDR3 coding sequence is TGTGCCAGCAGCTTGGCGGCATCGGGGGGGACCCAGTACTTC. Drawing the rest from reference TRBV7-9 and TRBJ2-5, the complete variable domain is DTGVSQNPRHKITKRGQNVTFRCDPISEHNRLYWYRQTLGQGPEFLTYFQNEAQLEKSRLLSDRFSAERPKGSFSTLEIQRTEQGDSAMYLCASSLAASGGTQYFGPGTRLLVL.

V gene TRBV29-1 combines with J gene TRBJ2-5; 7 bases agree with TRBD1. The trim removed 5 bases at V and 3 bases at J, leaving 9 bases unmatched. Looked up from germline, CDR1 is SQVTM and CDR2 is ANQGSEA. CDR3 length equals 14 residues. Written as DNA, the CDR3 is TGCAGCGTTAAAGGGACAGAACCGAAAGAGACCCAGTACTTC. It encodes CSVKGTEPKETQYF.

CDR3 in amino acids: CASSVQHSSGNTIYF. CDR3 DNA: TGTGCCAGCAGTGTCCAACATTCCTCTGGAAACACCATATATTTT. This chain links TRBV2 with TRBJ1-3; D gene ambiguous. Between the trimmed V and J ends, which lost 4 bases and 0 bases, there was a span of 10 bases. Germline CDR1 and CDR2: SNHLY and FYNNEI. CDR3 size: 15 residues.

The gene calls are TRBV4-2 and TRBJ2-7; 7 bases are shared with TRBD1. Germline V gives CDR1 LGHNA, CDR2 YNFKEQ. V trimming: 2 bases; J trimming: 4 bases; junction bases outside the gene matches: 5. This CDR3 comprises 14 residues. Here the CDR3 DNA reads TGTGCCAGCAGCCAACAGACAGGGTGGTACGAGCAGTACTTC. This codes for CASSQQTGWYEQYF.